The source of this TCR beta chain is a study of blood T cells in healthy people across ages. Broader study findings: The long-lived group displayed more naive CD4+ cells, plus higher diversity, than the aged donors did. Naive T cell percentage by flow cytometry tracked strongly with beta diversity. When one million T cells were used, diversity estimates were thought to be underestimates.

The CDR3 has 12 residues. V was pared by 2 bases and J by 3 bases, with 7 bases between. Germline loops: CDR1 DFQATT, CDR2 SNEGSKA (reference sequence). As to this clonotype: The antigen is unknown.

It was with a sample-barcoded 5' primer and a J-beta primer mix that a second PCR of roughly 7 to 12 cycles was run. TCRdb independently ran MiXCR on the 5' RACE reads; one entry per CDR3 protein. The sample lists about 720,000 distinct CDR3 sequences; 22% were seen once. The sequencing input was blood. The receptor's source is a man between 65 and 85 years old in good health. The chain combines TRBV20-1 with TRBJ1-2; a weak D match, TRBD1 (5 bases). CDR3 protein: CSARQGDYGYTF. The CDR3 nucleotides are TGCAGTGCTAGACAGGGAGACTATGGCTACACCTTC.